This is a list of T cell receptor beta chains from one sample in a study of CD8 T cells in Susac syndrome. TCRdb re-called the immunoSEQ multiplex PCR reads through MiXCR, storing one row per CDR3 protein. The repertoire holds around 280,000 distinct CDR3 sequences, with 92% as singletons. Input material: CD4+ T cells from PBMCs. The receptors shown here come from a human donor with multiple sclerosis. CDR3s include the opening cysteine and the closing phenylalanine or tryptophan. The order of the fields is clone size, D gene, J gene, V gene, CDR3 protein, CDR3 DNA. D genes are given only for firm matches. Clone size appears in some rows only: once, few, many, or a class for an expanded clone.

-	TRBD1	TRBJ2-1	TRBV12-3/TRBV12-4	CASRPGTGRYNEQFF	TGTGCCAGCAGGCCCGGGACAGGGCGCTACAATGAGCAGTTCTTC
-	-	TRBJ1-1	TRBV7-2	CASSLVGASIVNTEAFF	TGTGCCAGCAGCTTAGTTGGGGCGAGTATAGTGAACACTGAAGCTTTCTTT
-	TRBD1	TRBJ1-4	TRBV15	CATSTGGEGEKLFF	TGTGCCACCAGCACAGGGGGCGAGGGTGAAAAACTGTTTTTT
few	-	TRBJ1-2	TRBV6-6	CASRPGGGYGYTF	TGTGCCAGCAGGCCGGGGGGTGGCTATGGCTACACCTTC
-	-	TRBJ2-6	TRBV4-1	CASSQGRDSGANVLTF	TGCGCCAGCAGCCAAGGCAGGGATTCTGGGGCCAACGTCCTGACTTTC
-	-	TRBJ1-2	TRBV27	CASSQIGTQTNYGYTF	TGTGCCAGCAGTCAAATCGGGACTCAAACTAACTATGGCTACACCTTC
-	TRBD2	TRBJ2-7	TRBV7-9	CASTPAGVSSYEQYF	TGTGCCAGCACCCCAGCGGGGGTATCCTCCTACGAGCAGTACTTC
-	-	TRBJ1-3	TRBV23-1	CASTTEGNTIYF	TGCGCCAGCACCACGGAGGGAAACACCATATATTTT
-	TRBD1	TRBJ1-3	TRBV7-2	CASSLALQGVSGNTIYF	TGTGCCAGCAGCTTAGCGCTACAGGGGGTATCTGGAAACACCATATATTTT
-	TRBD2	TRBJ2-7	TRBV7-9	CASSLGGTSGGAYAQYF	TGTGCCAGCAGCTTAGGAGGTACTAGCGGAGGGGCGTATGCGCAGTACTTC
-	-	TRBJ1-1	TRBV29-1	CSVTRLNTEAFF	TGCAGCGTCACCCGGTTGAACACTGAAGCTTTCTTT
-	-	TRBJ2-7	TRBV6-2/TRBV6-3	CASSYSWLGDYEQYF	TGTGCCAGCAGTTACTCGTGGCTCGGCGATTACGAGCAGTACTTC
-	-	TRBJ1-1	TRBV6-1	CASSAGGETEAFF	TGTGCCAGCAGTGCGGGAGGGGAAACTGAAGCTTTCTTT
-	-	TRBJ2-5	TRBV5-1	CASSEDYQETQYF	TGCGCCAGCAGCGAGGACTACCAAGAGACCCAGTACTTC